The text below deals with one T cell receptor beta chain. The sample originates from a study of PD-1 blockade in classical Hodgkin lymphoma. The protocol was immunoSEQ multiplex PCR, while the TCRdb copy is restricted to in-frame clones and leaves out a portion. The sample consists of about 31,000 clones, roughly four fifths of them appearing once. There are 15 residues in the CDR3. Trimming cost V 0 bases and J 3 bases, with 10 bases left between them. Germline values: CDR1 SGHDT, CDR2 YYEEEE. The sample's time point: cycle 4 day 1 (C4D1), after 5 to 7 weeks of nivolumab. Each patient relapsed following autologous stem cell transplantation, and prior brentuximab vedotin exposure differed. The best responses consisted of complete response, partial response or progressive disease.

The chain combines TRBV5-6 with TRBJ2-1; the D call may be TRBD1 or TRBD2 (5 bases each). The material was peripheral blood mononuclear cells (PBMCs), obtained before the fourth cycle of nivolumab. The clonotype originates from a human donor with classical Hodgkin lymphoma. Here the CDR3 DNA reads TGTGCCAGCAGCTTGGCCGGGGCCCACTACAATGAGCAGTTCTTC. This sequence encodes CASSLAGAHYNEQFF.